A single sample is the source of the 2 T cell receptor beta chains below, sequenced in a study of shared clonotypes between healthy human individuals. Clones were sequenced by immunoSEQ multiplex PCR, and TCRdb holds only the in-frame ones, with some missing. Here the sample spans approximately 1.5 million clones, 98% being singletons. The sequenced material came from naive CD4+ T cells sorted from blood. Specified subset: CD45RA+ positively selected. Every receptor here comes from a man under 40 in good health.

The chain joins TRBV2 to TRBJ2-3; 8 bases match TRBD2. The CDR3 runs to 16 residues. Trimming removed 10 bases from V and 0 bases from J; junction bases left unmatched: 12. Germline assignment: CDR1 SNHLY and CDR2 FYNNEI. The CDR3 nucleotides are TGTGCCACCGGGAGGGTAGCTAGCGCTAGCACAGATACGCAGTATTTT. This translates into CATGRVASASTDTQYF.

This clone has a single count. The CDR3 DNA sequence: TGTGCCACCTCGGCGGGCGGGAGCTCCTACAATGAGCAGTTCTTC. Translated: CATSAGGSSYNEQFF. V and J are TRBV10-3 and TRBJ2-1; TRBD2 matches at 7 bases. Germline CDR1 is ENHRY and CDR2 is SYGVKD. The CDR3 length is 15 residues. V dropped 10 bases and J dropped 0; count of bases not matched to a gene: 9.